The 20 T cell receptor beta chains listed next were all sequenced from one sample in a study of CD8 T cells in Susac syndrome. The authors reverse transcribed roughly 0.5 to 1 ug RNA with random hexamers. TCRdb re-analysed the immunoSEQ multiplex PCR reads in MiXCR, keeping a single row per CDR3 protein. This sample has 150,000 to 200,000 distinct CDR3 sequences, with 93% found just once. The sequenced material came from CD4+ T cells from PBMCs. Every receptor here comes from a human donor in good health.

V gene TRBV5-6 combines with J gene TRBJ2-1, with D perhaps matching TRBD2 (5 bases). CDR1 and CDR2 (germline): SGHDT, YYEEEE. This CDR3 contains 12 residues. Trimming took off 1 base at V and 9 bases at J, with 8 bases between the two ends. In DNA form, the CDR3 reads TGTGCCAGCAGCTTGAGGGCGGGTGAGCAGTTCTTC. This codes for CASSLRAGEQFF.

This chain joins TRBV9 and TRBJ1-2; D unclear. Looked up from germline, CDR1 is SGDLS and CDR2 is YYNGEE. The V end lost 3 bases, the J end lost 2 bases, and 20 bases lay between the germline ends. The CDR3 sequence is 17 residues long. The CDR3 DNA reads TGTGCCAGCAGCGGAGGAGAGTACTACGCCGCCAACTATGGCTACACCTTC. It translates to CASSGGEYYAANYGYTF.

This sequence joins TRBV20-1 and TRBJ1-2, with a possible D match to TRBD1 (6 bases). CDR3 length: 14 amino acids. Germline lookup yields CDR1 DFQATT and CDR2 SNEGSKA (reference sequence). The ends were cut back, 6 bases at V and 6 bases at J, with 20 bases in the middle. DNA for the CDR3: TGCAGTGCCCAGACGACCTACAGGGACAATGGCTACACCTTC. This translates into CSAQTTYRDNGYTF.

This chain links TRBV29-1 with TRBJ1-2, with 8 positions matching TRBD1. V lost 6 bases to trimming and J lost 8 bases; unmatched junction nucleotides: 8. Germline CDR1 reads SQVTM; CDR2 reads ANQGSEA. This CDR3 contains 12 residues. The CDR3 DNA is TGCAGCGTCAGGGGGCTGGGGGGAGGCTACACCTTC. Amino acid sequence: CSVRGLGGGYTF.

CDR3 region: CSVAQVNTEAFF. In DNA form, the CDR3 reads TGCAGCGTTGCACAGGTAAACACTGAAGCTTTCTTT. The genes are TRBV29-1 and TRBJ1-1, with D possibly matching TRBD1 (5 bases). CDR3 length: 12 residues. In germline, CDR1 is SQVTM, CDR2 ANQGSEA. Trimming stripped 4 bases from V and 2 bases from J, with 8 bases between.

The rearrangement joins TRBV28 to TRBJ2-7; D gene uncertain. The CDR3 has 15 residues. Per germline, CDR1 MDHEN and CDR2 SYDVKM. V lost 4 bases and J lost 0, with 13 bases in between. CDR3 sequence: CASSSPAWLSYEQYF. CDR3 in DNA: TGTGCCAGCAGTTCCCCTGCCTGGCTCTCCTACGAGCAGTACTTC.

The V gene is TRBV9, the J gene TRBJ1-6, with D possibly matching TRBD1 (5 bases). Germline V gene lookup returns CDR1 SGDLS and CDR2 YYNGEE. The CDR3 contains 15 residues. The ends were cut back, 3 bases at V and 4 bases at J, with 11 bases in the middle. This CDR3 reads CASSAGQGYNSPLHF. DNA for the CDR3: TGTGCCAGCAGCGCCGGGCAGGGATATAATTCACCCCTCCACTTT. The full variable domain, completed using reference TRBV9 and TRBJ1-6, is DSGVTQTPKHLITATGQRVTLRCSPRSGDLSVYWYQQSLDQGLQFLIQYYNGEERAKGNILERFSAQQFPDLHSELNLSSLELGDSALYFCASSAGQGYNSPLHFGNGTRLTVT.

The chain combines TRBV18 with TRBJ2-7, with TRBD2 as a possible D gene (6 bases). From germline, CDR1 is KGHSH and CDR2 LQKENI. Between the trimmed V and J ends, which lost 6 bases and 6 bases, there was a span of 15 bases. CDR3 length: 13 residues. CDR3 DNA: TGTGCCAGCTCCCCTCCGGGAGACAGCGAGCAGTACTTC. This translates into CASSPPGDSEQYF.

V usage is TRBV5-1 and J usage is TRBJ1-4, with D perhaps matching TRBD1 (6 bases). The V gene lost 2 bases and the J gene lost 6 bases, with 11 bases spanning the gap. The CDR3 is 14 amino acids. Germline lookup yields CDR1 SGHRS and CDR2 YFSETQ. CDR3 DNA sequence: TGCGCCAGCAGCTTCGGTCCAGGGGATGAAAAACTGTTTTTT. Its protein product is CASSFGPGDEKLFF.

J is TRBJ1-3 and V is TRBV7-9, with D uncertain. The V gene lost 3 bases and the J gene lost 0 bases, with 6 bases spanning the gap. The CDR3 has 14 amino acids. Germline V gives CDR1 SEHNR, CDR2 FQNEAQ (reference sequence). The CDR3 region has the DNA TGTGCCAGCAGCTTGAGTATCTCTGGAAACACCATATATTTT. Protein: CASSLSISGNTIYF.

The rearrangement links TRBV15 to TRBJ1-1; tentative D call: TRBD1 (5 bases). V was cut by 9 bases and J by 0 bases, with 11 bases left in between. The germline CDR1 and CDR2 sequences are LNHNV and YYDKDF (reference sequence). This CDR3 region has 13 residues. As DNA, the CDR3 is TGTGCCACTAAGGGGCAGCTGAACACTGAAGCTTTCTTT. It encodes CATKGQLNTEAFF.

This clonotype was seen a single time. This chain joins TRBV18 and TRBJ2-4, with a tentative D call TRBD1 (5 bases). This CDR3 has 13 amino acids. The germline gives CDR1 KGHSH, CDR2 LQKENI. V was pared by 2 bases and J by 8 bases, with 10 bases between. CDR3: CASSPNPRDIQYF. The CDR3, as DNA: TGTGCCAGCTCACCAAATCCCAGGGACATTCAGTACTTC.

The V gene is TRBV29-1, the J gene TRBJ2-7; 10 nucleotides match TRBD1. CDR1 is SQVTM and CDR2 is ANQGSEA in the germline V gene. Trimming removed 6 bases from V and 1 base from J; junction bases left unmatched: 6. The CDR3 has 14 amino acids. The CDR3 sequence: CSVIRDRGSYEQYF. For the CDR3, the DNA is TGCAGCGTCATCCGGGACAGGGGATCCTACGAGCAGTACTTC.

This sequence joins TRBV2 and TRBJ1-1; D possibly corresponds to TRBD1 (5 bases). V dropped 9 bases and J dropped 2 bases, with 16 bases sitting between them. Germline lookup yields CDR1 SNHLY and CDR2 FYNNEI. The CDR3 totals 14 residues. CDR3: CARGGEGLNTEAFF. The DNA of the CDR3 is TGTGCCAGGGGAGGGGAAGGACTTAACACTGAAGCTTTCTTT.

The chain carries TRBV29-1 and TRBJ2-5, with D uncertain. The CDR3 has 12 amino acids. Germline lookup yields CDR1 SQVTM and CDR2 ANQGSEA. V was trimmed by 3 bases and J by 4 bases, leaving 9 bases between them. This CDR3 reads CSVDSVGETQYF. The CDR3 nucleotides are TGCAGCGTTGATTCGGTTGGAGAGACCCAGTACTTC.

The chain has TRBV9 and TRBJ2-3, with D tentatively TRBD1 (6 bases). The germline V gene encodes CDR1 SGDLS and CDR2 YYNGEE. The V gene lost 0 bases and the J gene lost 2 bases, with 10 bases spanning the gap. The CDR3 runs to 15 residues. The CDR3 nucleotides read TGTGCCAGCAGCGTAGGACAGGCCGCCACAGATACGCAGTATTTT. Encoded protein: CASSVGQAATDTQYF.

The chain is built from TRBV2 and TRBJ2-1; maybe TRBD1 (5 bases). Germline V gives CDR1 SNHLY, CDR2 FYNNEI. The CDR3 is 16 amino acids. V lost 9 bases and J lost 8, with 26 bases in between. The CDR3 sequence is CARTTDSRQIRDEQFF. The CDR3 DNA reads TGTGCCAGGACGACCGACAGCCGTCAGATCCGCGATGAGCAGTTCTTC.

CDR3 in DNA: TGTGCCAGCAGCCCGACAATGATTGAGGCCGGGGAGCTGTTTTTT. This sequence encodes CASSPTMIEAGELFF. V is TRBV7-2 and J is TRBJ2-2; D unclear. Trimming left V 5 bases short and J 6 bases short, with 16 bases between. The CDR3 length is 15 residues. Germline CDR1 SGHTA, CDR2 FQGNSA.

The chain has TRBV6-6 and TRBJ1-2; no reliable D call. CDR3 size: 15 residues. V was trimmed by 0 bases and J by 3 bases, leaving 11 bases between them. Germline CDR1 reads MNHNY; CDR2 reads SVGAGI (reference sequence). The CDR3 sequence is CASSYSSGSDYGYTF. In nucleotides, the CDR3 is TGTGCCAGCAGTTACTCTTCGGGGTCGGACTATGGCTACACCTTC.

The chain joins TRBV6-5 to TRBJ2-3, with D possibly being TRBD1 (5 bases). The CDR3 spans 14 residues. V shed 4 bases and J shed 6 bases, with 14 bases lying between them. Germline V gene data show CDR1 as MNHEY and CDR2 as SVGAGI. The DNA for the CDR3 is TGTGCCAGCAGTTCCTCTTGGACATCCGATACGCAGTATTTT. This codes for CASSSSWTSDTQYF.